This T cell receptor (beta chain) was captured in a study of CD8 T cells in ankylosing spondylitis. Broader study findings: Disease-linked clones had a CD8+ phenotype and relatively low frequency in peripheral blood. Within matched ankylosing spondylitis synovial fluid, disease-linked clones were reportedly significantly enriched.

This clonotype came up a few times. What it recognizes is unknown. Germline trimming cut 2 bases from V and 1 base from J; bases unmatched to any gene: 2. CDR3 length: 16 amino acids. The germline CDR1 and CDR2 sequences are SNHLY and FYNNEI. A single record per CDR3 protein comes from TCRdb applying MiXCR to the 5' RACE reads. The sample contains about 40,000 distinct CDR3 sequences, 16% of which appear only once. The sequence was obtained from a male donor with ankylosing spondylitis or in good health (not recorded which). The chain has TRBV2 and TRBJ2-4; 10 positions agree with TRBD1. Sequences were obtained from blood. The CDR3 region is CASSERDRGAKNIQYF. CDR3 coding DNA: TGTGCCAGCAGTGAAAGGGACAGGGGCGCCAAAAACATTCAGTACTTC.